This entry concerns a single TCR beta chain. Its antigen is unknown. The sample originates from a study of beta chain features in type 1 diabetes. Findings and limits, study-wide: A greater similarity of naive, central memory and Treg TCRB repertoires was seen among patients than among healthy donors.

The authors reverse transcribed all of the isolated RNA, so sequencing captured expressed TCRB transcripts. TCRdb's copy holds only in-frame clones and misses some; the assay was immunoSEQ multiplex PCR. The table records 250,000 to 350,000 clones, 12% to 15% of them present only once. This receptor was taken from a man younger than 45 in good health. Sequencing was done on a sample of central memory CD4+ T cells from blood.

The CDR3 is CSVRHGAVLSYNEQFF. The CDR3 nucleotides read TGCAGCGTCCGCCACGGGGCGGTTCTCTCCTACAATGAGCAGTTCTTC. The chain links TRBV29-1 to TRBJ2-1, with D perhaps assigned TRBD1 or TRBD2 (5 bases each). Germline V gene sequence: CDR1 SQVTM, CDR2 ANQGSEA. Between the trimmed V and J ends, which lost 6 bases and 0 bases, there was a span of 18 bases. This CDR3 region has 16 residues.